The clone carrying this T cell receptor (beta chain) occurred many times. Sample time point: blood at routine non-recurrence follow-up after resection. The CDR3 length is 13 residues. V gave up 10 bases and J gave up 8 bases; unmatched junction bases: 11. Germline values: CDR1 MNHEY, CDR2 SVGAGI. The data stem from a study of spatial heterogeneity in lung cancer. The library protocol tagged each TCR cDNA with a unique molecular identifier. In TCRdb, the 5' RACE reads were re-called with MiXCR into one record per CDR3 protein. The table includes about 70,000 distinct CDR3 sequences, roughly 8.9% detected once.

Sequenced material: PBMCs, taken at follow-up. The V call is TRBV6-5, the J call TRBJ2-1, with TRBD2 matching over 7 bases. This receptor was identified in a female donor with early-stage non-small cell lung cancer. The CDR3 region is CATVSGFGHEQFF. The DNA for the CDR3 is TGTGCCACCGTTAGCGGGTTTGGGCATGAGCAGTTCTTC.